These 5 T cell receptor beta chains came from one sample sequenced in a study of blood T cells in healthy people across ages. A J-beta primer mix and a sample-barcoded 5' primer were used in a second PCR of about 7 to 11 cycles. In TCRdb, the 5' RACE reads were re-called with MiXCR into one record per CDR3 protein. The sample records about 1.5 million distinct CDR3 sequences, about 43% being singletons. Sequencing was done on a sample of blood. All receptors derive from a young woman in good health.

This clonotype was seen repeatedly, ten times or more. The chain couples TRBV29-1 to TRBJ2-1, with 10 bases matching TRBD2. This CDR3 region has 15 residues. Trimming at V came to 5 bases and at J to 2 bases, leaving 6 bases not matched to a gene. Germline CDR1 and CDR2: SQVTM and ANQGSEA. CDR3 coding DNA: TGCAGCGTTTCCAATAGCGGGGGGACCTACAATGAGCAGTTCTTC. It yields the protein CSVSNSGGTYNEQFF.

This clonotype was recorded a few times. The genes are TRBV4-1 and TRBJ2-3; D may be TRBD1 (5 bases). Trimming left V 1 base short and J 1 base short, with 9 bases between. Germline V gene data show CDR1 as MGHRA and CDR2 as YSYEKL. The CDR3 has 15 residues. DNA for the CDR3: TGCGCCAGCAGCCAAGTAGGGGTCCGCACAGATACGCAGTATTTT. This gives the protein CASSQVGVRTDTQYF.

The chain employs TRBV6-2 or TRBV6-3 and TRBJ2-3; D might be TRBD2 (5 bases). Germline CDR1 MNHEY, CDR2 SVGEGT. This CDR3 has 13 amino acids. V dropped 8 bases and J dropped 4 bases, with 13 bases sitting between them. The CDR3 protein is CASGQTRADTQYF. In DNA form, the CDR3 reads TGTGCCAGCGGCCAGACGAGGGCAGATACGCAGTATTTT.

This chain links TRBV7-3 with TRBJ2-3; 11 bases fit TRBD2. The V segment lost 5 bases and the J segment 6 bases; nucleotides outside the gene matches: 7. The germline V gene encodes CDR1 SGHTA and CDR2 FQGTGA. CDR3 length equals 15 residues. DNA for the CDR3: TGTGCCAGCAGCCGTAGCGGGGGGGCCACGGATACGCAGTATTTT. Its translation is CASSRSGGATDTQYF.

This clonotype has a handful of counts. V and J are TRBV10-2 and TRBJ1-5; perhaps TRBD1 as D (6 bases). V dropped 6 bases and J dropped 5 bases, with 14 bases sitting between them. The CDR3 is 14 amino acids. Germline lookup yields CDR1 WSHSY and CDR2 SAAADI. CDR3 amino acids: CASRPTGRYQPQHF. The DNA for the CDR3 is TGCGCCAGCAGACCCACAGGGAGGTATCAGCCCCAGCATTTT.